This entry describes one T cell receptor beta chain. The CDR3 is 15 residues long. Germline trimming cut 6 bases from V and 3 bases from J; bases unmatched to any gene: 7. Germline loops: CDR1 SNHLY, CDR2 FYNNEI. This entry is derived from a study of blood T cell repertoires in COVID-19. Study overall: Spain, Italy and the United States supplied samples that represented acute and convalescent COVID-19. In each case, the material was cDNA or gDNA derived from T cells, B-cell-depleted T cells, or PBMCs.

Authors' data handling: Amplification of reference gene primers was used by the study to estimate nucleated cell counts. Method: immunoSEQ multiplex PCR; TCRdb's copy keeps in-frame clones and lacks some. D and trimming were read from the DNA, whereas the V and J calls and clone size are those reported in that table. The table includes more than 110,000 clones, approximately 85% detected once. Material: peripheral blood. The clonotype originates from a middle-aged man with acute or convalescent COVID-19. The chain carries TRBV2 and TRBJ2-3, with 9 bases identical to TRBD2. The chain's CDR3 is CASRVAGVGTDTQYF. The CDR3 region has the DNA TGTGCCAGCAGGGTAGCGGGGGTGGGGACAGATACGCAGTATTTT.